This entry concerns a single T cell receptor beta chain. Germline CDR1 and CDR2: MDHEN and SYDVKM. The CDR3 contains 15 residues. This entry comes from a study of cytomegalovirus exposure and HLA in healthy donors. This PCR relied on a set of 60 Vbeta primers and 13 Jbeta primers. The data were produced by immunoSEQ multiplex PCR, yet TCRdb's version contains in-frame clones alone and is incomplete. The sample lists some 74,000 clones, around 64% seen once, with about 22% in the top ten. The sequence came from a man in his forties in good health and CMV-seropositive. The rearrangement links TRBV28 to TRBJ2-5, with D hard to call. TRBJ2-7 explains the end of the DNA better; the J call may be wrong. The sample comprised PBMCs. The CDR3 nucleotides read TGTGCCAGCAGTTTTCCTCGTTCGAGCTCCTACGAGCAGTACTTC. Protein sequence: CASSFPRSSSYEQYF.